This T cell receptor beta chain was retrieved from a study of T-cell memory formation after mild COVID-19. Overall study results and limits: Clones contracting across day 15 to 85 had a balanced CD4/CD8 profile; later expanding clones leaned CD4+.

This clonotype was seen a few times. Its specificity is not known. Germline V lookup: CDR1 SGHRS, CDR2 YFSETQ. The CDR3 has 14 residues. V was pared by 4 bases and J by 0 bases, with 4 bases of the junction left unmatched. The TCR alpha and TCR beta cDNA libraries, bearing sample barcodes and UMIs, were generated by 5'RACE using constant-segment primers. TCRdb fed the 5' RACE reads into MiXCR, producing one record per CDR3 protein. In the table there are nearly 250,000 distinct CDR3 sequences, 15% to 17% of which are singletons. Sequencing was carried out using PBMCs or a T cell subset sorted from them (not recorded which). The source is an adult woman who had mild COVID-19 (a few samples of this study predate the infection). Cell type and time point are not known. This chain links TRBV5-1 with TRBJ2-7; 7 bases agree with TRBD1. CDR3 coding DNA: TGCGCCAGCAGCCACCGACAGGGCTCCTACGAGCAGTACTTC. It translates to CASSHRQGSYEQYF.